This TCR beta chain was obtained from a study of human T cells and chemical hapten exposure. Study conclusions and caveats: TCRs exceeding 1 in 1000 frequency stayed unchanged with DPC sensitization. Expanded TCRs showed more large CDR3 clusters than pre-sensitization or healthy control sets.

V was shortened by 8 bases and J by 8 bases, with 13 bases between the two germline ends. This CDR3 region has 11 residues. Germline CDR1 reads SQVTM; CDR2 reads ANQGSEA. Concerning this clonotype itself: Its specificity is not known.

Regarding time point: patch test 1, 2 weeks after DPC sensitization. Treatment defined: therapeutic diphenylcyclopropenone sensitization with weekly scalp DPC. Alopecia patients, 18 to 70 years old and DPC-suitable, served as donors. TCRdb re-called the RACE reads through MiXCR, storing one row per CDR3 protein. The sample lists some 170,000 distinct CDR3 sequences, 20% to 25% occurring once. This receptor was identified in a woman in her 50s with alopecia areata. Some clones in this sample may be carry-over from other donors' samples. The specimen comprised whole blood, sampled in connection with sensitization to the hapten diphenylcyclopropenone (DPC). This chain connects TRBV29-1 to TRBJ2-1; D not certain. The CDR3 nucleotides are TGCAGCTTCTTTGCGGTACATGAGCAGTTCTTC. Its protein product is CSFFAVHEQFF.